This is a list of T cell receptor beta chains from one sample in a study of STAT5B mutations in CD4+ large granular lymphocyte leukemia. The assay was immunoSEQ multiplex PCR, and TCRdb's table has in-frame clones only and misses some. The data show about 31,000 clones, roughly 72% seen once. The specimen sequenced was CD4+ T cells from blood buffy coats. These receptors all come from a human donor in good health. Each CDR3 is given with its conserved first and last residue. The order of the fields is CDR3 length, J gene, clone size, V gene, D gene, CDR3 DNA, CDR3 protein. A D gene is named only where the DNA matches it firmly. The size entry is marked missing in some rows and otherwise reads once, few, many or a size class.

17 TRBJ1-6 . TRBV6-1 . TGTGCCAGCAGTGAATCCCGATCCGGGACCTATAATTCACCCCTCCACTTT CASSESRSGTYNSPLHF
15 TRBJ2-1 . TRBV7-6 TRBD2 TGTGCCAGCAGCCCAGCGGGGTTCGTTTTGAATGAGCAGTTCTTC CASSPAGFVLNEQFF
17 TRBJ1-1 few TRBV2 . TGTGCCAGCAGTGAAGCGCTTCGGAACATACAGAACACTGAAGCTTTCTTT CASSEALRNIQNTEAFF
16 TRBJ2-3 . TRBV7-2 . TGTGCCAGCAGCTTGGGTTCTTCATCCCTCACAGATACGCAGTATTTT CASSLGSSSLTDTQYF
16 TRBJ1-1 . TRBV6-5 . TGTGCCAGCAGTTACTCCGGGGTGCGCGGAAGACACGAAGCTTTCTTT CASSYSGVRGRHEAFF
16 TRBJ2-1 . TRBV27 TRBD2 TGTGCCAGCAGGCGGGCAACTAGCGGGGGGCCCAATGAGCAGTTCTTC CASRRATSGGPNEQFF
13 TRBJ1-5 . TRBV28 . TGTGCCAGCAGTTTCCAGGGCTGGTGGCCCCAGCATTTT CASSFQGWWPQHF
14 TRBJ1-2 few TRBV7-9 TRBD1 TGTGCCAGCAGCTCGACAGGGGAAGGCTATGGCTACACCTTC CASSSTGEGYGYTF
14 TRBJ2-7 . TRBV5-1 . TGCGCCAGCACCCCCCCTTGGGATTCCTACGAGCAGTACTTC CASTPPWDSYEQYF
12 TRBJ2-1 few TRBV7-9 TRBD2 TGTGCCAGCAGCCCAGCGGGGGGGCCCAAGTTCTTC CASSPAGGPKFF
15 TRBJ1-2 once TRBV4-3 TRBD1 TGCGCCAGCAGCCAAGAGACAGGGTCTGACTATGGCTACACCTTC CASSQETGSDYGYTF
16 TRBJ2-1 . TRBV7-2 . TGTGCCAGCAGCTTAGTGGGCAGACAGATGTTCAATGAGCAGTTCTTC CASSLVGRQMFNEQFF
17 TRBJ2-2 . TRBV4-2 . TGTGCCAGCAGCCAAGATGGGTCATTGGCGTCCGGCGGGGAGCTGTTTTTT CASSQDGSLASGGELFF
15 TRBJ2-4 . TRBV25-1 . TGTGCCAGCAGTGGAGGGGGGATAGCCAAAAACATTCAGTACTTC CASSGGGIAKNIQYF
14 TRBJ2-1 . TRBV4-3 . TGCGCCAGCAGCCAAGATTGGCCTAACAATGAGCAGTTCTTC CASSQDWPNNEQFF
15 TRBJ1-2 . TRBV12-5 TRBD1 TGTGCTAGTGGCCCCGGGACAGGGGCGAACTATGGCTACACCTTC CASGPGTGANYGYTF
14 TRBJ1-6 . TRBV5-1 . TGCGCCAGCAGCTTTCTGGGCCCGAATTCACCCCTCCACTTT CASSFLGPNSPLHF
15 TRBJ1-2 . TRBV9 . TGTGCCAGCAGCGTAGATTGGGGGGGGAACTATGGCTACACCTTC CASSVDWGGNYGYTF
15 TRBJ2-3 . TRBV6-1 . TGTGCCAGCAGTCTCCACTGGGGGGCCCAAGATACGCAGTATTTT CASSLHWGAQDTQYF
14 TRBJ2-7 . TRBV12-5 . TGTGCTAGTGGTTTGCTTACCCTCCCCAACGAGCAGTACTTC CASGLLTLPNEQYF
16 TRBJ1-3 once TRBV10-3 . TGTGCCAGCAGGACGTCACAGGGACCGGGAGGAGGCACCATATATTTT CASRTSQGPGGGTIYF
13 TRBJ2-2 . TRBV5-8 . TGTGCCAGCAGCCTCACGAACACCGGGGAGCTGTTTTTT CASSLTNTGELFF
13 TRBJ2-5 . TRBV7-9 . TGTGCCAGCAGCGTGGGAGCGCGGGAGACCCAGTACTTC CASSVGARETQYF
12 TRBJ1-1 . TRBV6-1 TRBD1 TGTGCCAGCGTAGGGACAGGGACTGAAGCTTTCTTT CASVGTGTEAFF
15 TRBJ2-2 . TRBV28 TRBD1 TGTGCCACCGTTGGGCAGGGGGCTGACACCGGGGAGCTGTTTTTT CATVGQGADTGELFF
14 TRBJ2-3 . TRBV10-1 TRBD1 TGCGCCAGCAGTCCGGGACAGGTAACAGATACGCAGTATTTT CASSPGQVTDTQYF
14 TRBJ1-2 . TRBV4-1 . TGCGCCAGCAGCCAAGATAGTTCCTTCTATGGCTACACCTTC CASSQDSSFYGYTF
15 TRBJ2-1 . TRBV7-8 . TGTGCCAGCAGCTTCGGGCGGGGCGTCTACAATGAGCAGTTCTTC CASSFGRGVYNEQFF
15 TRBJ2-2 . TRBV2 . TGTGCCAGCAGCCCAAGTTGGGTAGACACCGGGGAGCTGTTTTTT CASSPSWVDTGELFF
15 TRBJ2-3 . TRBV5-1 TRBD2 TGCGCCAGCAGCTTGTCGGGGGGAAGCACAGATACGCAGTATTTT CASSLSGGSTDTQYF
12 TRBJ1-1 . TRBV21-1 . TGTGCCAGCAGCAATTGGCTCCGAACGGCTTTCTTT CASSNWLRTAFF
15 TRBJ1-1 . TRBV29-1 TRBD1 TGCAGCTTAGACAGGGGGACACCCTTTAACACTGAAGCTTTCTTT CSLDRGTPFNTEAFF
15 TRBJ1-6 . TRBV15 . TGTGCCACCAGCAGGGGGACAACTGAGAATTCACCCCTCCACTTT CATSRGTTENSPLHF
21 TRBJ2-1 . TRBV12-5 TRBD2 TGTGCTAGTGGTTTGGTACGTGCTAGCGGGGGCCAAAAAAGCTCCTACAATGAGCAGTTCTTC CASGLVRASGGQKSSYNEQFF
13 TRBJ2-7 . TRBV18 . TGTGCCAGCTCACCGAGTGGGATCTACGAGCAGTACTTC CASSPSGIYEQYF
13 TRBJ2-2 . TRBV5-1 . TGCGCCAGCAGCCCCCCGGCGCTCGGGGAGCTGTTTTTT CASSPPALGELFF
16 TRBJ2-1 once TRBV5-1 . TGCGCCAGCAGCTTGGGACTTCAGTATGGGAAAAATGAGCAGTTCTTC CASSLGLQYGKNEQFF
15 TRBJ2-6 . TRBV19 . TGTGCCAGTAGTATAATCAGGGCTGGGGCCAACGTCCTGACTTTC CASSIIRAGANVLTF
11 TRBJ2-5 . TRBV6-1 . TGTGCCAGCAGTTCGAGGGAGACCCAGTACTTC CASSSRETQYF
16 TRBJ2-2 . TRBV7-2 TRBD2 TGTGCCAGCAGCCGGAGGGCGGGGGGGCCGATCGGGGAGCTGTTTTTT CASSRRAGGPIGELFF
14 TRBJ2-2 . TRBV4-3 . TGCGCCAGCAGCCAGATACAGACCACCGGGGAGCTGTTTTTT CASSQIQTTGELFF
13 TRBJ1-2 . TRBV9 . TGTGCCAGCAGCCCTCGGACAGCCTATGGCTACACCTTC CASSPRTAYGYTF
12 TRBJ1-2 few TRBV2 . TGTGCCAGCAGTGACTGGAACTATGGCTACACCTTC CASSDWNYGYTF
14 TRBJ1-2 few TRBV4-2 . TGTGCCAGCAGCCAAGTATCGGAAGCCTATGGCTACACCTTC CASSQVSEAYGYTF
15 TRBJ2-2 once TRBV5-8 . TGTGCCAGCAGCTTACCGGGGGCAGGCACCGGGGAGCTGTTTTTT CASSLPGAGTGELFF
14 TRBJ1-5 few TRBV18 . TGTGCCAGCTCAGTGGAACACCGCAATCAGCCCCAGCATTTT CASSVEHRNQPQHF